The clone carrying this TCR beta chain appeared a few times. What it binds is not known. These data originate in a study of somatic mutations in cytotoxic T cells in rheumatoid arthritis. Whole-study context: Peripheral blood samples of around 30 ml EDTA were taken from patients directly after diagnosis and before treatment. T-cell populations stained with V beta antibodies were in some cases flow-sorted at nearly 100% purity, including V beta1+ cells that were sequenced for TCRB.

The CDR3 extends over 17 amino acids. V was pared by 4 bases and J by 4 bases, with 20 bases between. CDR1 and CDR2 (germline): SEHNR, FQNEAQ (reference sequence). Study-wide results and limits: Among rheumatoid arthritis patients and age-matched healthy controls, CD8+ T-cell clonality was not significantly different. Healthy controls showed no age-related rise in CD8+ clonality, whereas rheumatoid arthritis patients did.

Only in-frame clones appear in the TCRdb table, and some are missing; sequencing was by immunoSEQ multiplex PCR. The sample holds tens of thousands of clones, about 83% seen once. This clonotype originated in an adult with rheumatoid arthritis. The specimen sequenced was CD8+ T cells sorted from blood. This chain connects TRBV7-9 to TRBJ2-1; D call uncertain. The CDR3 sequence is CASSSLAVSETYNEQFF. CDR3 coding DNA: TGTGCCAGCAGCTCCCTGGCCGTGTCGGAGACTTACAATGAGCAGTTCTTC.